Detailed here is one T cell receptor beta chain. The sample is drawn from a study of T-cell memory formation after mild COVID-19. CDR1 and CDR2 from the germline V gene are MNHEY and SMNVEV (reference sequence). V was pared by 7 bases and J by 1 base, with 16 bases between. The CDR3 contains 15 residues. MiXCR, applied by TCRdb to the 5' RACE reads, yields one record per CDR3 protein. The data show about 470,000 distinct CDR3 sequences, around a sixth seen once. The sequence was obtained from an adult woman who had mild COVID-19 (a few samples of this study predate the infection). Cell type and time point are not known. The sequenced sample was PBMCs or a T cell subset sorted from them (not recorded which). The chain couples TRBV27 to TRBJ1-2; no reliable D call. Written as DNA, the CDR3 is TGTGCCAGCACCCCGGACGGGTGGAATAACTATGGCTACACCTTC. Protein product: CASTPDGWNNYGYTF.